This TCR beta chain comes out of a study of early stage breast cancer tumors. Findings of the study overall: Compared with adjacent normal breast, tumors showed around 2.7-fold denser, more clonal T cells.

Each sample had two DNA replicates, roughly 0.5 ug blood or roughly 1.4 ug tissue. The method was immunoSEQ multiplex PCR; TCRdb's version includes in-frame clones alone and lacks a portion of them. The sample yields about 63,000 clones, around three quarters seen once. Regarding this clone: Its antigen is as yet unknown.

The CDR3 totals 16 residues. Germline assignment: CDR1 SGHTA and CDR2 FQGTGA. The junction had 7 bases not matched to a gene; V was cut back by 4 bases and J by 4 bases. The specimen was blood. This TCR derives from a person aged 30-39 years with breast cancer. The chain is built from TRBV7-3 and TRBJ2-2, with 9 bases aligning to TRBD2. The CDR3 protein is CASSYRGLAATGELFF. The CDR3 DNA reads TGTGCCAGCAGCTACCGGGGACTAGCTGCCACCGGGGAGCTGTTTTTT. The full variable domain, in which reference TRBV7-3 and TRBJ2-2 provide the parts outside the CDR3, is GAGVSQTPSNKVTEKGKYVELRCDPISGHTALYWYRQSLGQGPEFLIYFQGTGAADDSGLPNDRFFAVRPEGSVSTLKIQRTERGDSAVYLCASSYRGLAATGELFFGEGSRLTVL.